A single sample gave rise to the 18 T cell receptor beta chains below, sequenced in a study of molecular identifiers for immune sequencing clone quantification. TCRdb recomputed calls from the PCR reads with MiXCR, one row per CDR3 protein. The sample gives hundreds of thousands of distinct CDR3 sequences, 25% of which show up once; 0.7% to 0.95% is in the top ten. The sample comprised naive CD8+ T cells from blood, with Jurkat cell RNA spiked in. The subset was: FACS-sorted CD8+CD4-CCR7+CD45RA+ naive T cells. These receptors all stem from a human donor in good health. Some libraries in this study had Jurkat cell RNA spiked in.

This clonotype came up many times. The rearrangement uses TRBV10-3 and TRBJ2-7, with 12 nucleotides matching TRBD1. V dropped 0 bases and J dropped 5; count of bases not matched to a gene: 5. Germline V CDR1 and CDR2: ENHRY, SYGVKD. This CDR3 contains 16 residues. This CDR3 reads CAISESGTGGNDEQYF. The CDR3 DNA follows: TGTGCCATCAGTGAGTCCGGGACAGGGGGCAACGACGAGCAGTACTTC.

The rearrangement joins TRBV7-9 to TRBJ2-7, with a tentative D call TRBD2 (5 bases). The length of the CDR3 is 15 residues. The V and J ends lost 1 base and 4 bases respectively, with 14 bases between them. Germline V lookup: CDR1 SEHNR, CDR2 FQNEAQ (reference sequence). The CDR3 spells CASSLVGEGVYEQYF. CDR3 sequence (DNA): TGTGCCAGCAGCTTAGTGGGAGAGGGAGTGTACGAGCAGTACTTC.

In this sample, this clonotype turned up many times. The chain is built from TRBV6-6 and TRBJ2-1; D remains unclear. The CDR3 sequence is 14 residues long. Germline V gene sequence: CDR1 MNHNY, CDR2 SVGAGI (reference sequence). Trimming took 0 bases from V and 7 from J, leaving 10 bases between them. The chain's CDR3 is CASSYSDGGNEQFF. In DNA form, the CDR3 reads TGTGCCAGCAGTTACTCGGACGGCGGTAATGAGCAGTTCTTC.

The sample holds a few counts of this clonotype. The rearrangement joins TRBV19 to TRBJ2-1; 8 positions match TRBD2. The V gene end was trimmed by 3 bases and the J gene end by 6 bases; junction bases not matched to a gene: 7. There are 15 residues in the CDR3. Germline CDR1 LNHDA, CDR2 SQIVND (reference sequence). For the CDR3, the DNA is TGTGCCAGTAGTATTATTAGCGGGACACCCAATGAGCAGTTCTTC. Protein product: CASSIISGTPNEQFF.

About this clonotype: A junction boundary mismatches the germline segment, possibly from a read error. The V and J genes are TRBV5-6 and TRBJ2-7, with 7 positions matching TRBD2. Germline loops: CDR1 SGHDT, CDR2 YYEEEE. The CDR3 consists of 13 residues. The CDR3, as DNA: TGTGACAGCAGCATCGGACTAGTCTACGAGCAGTACTTC. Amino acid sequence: CDSSIGLVYEQYF.

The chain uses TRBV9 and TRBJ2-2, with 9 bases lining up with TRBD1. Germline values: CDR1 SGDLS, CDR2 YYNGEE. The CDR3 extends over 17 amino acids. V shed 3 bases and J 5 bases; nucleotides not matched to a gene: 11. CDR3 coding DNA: TGTGCCAGCAGCGAACCCTCCGGGACAGGGCTTACCGGGGAGCTGTTTTTT. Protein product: CASSEPSGTGLTGELFF.

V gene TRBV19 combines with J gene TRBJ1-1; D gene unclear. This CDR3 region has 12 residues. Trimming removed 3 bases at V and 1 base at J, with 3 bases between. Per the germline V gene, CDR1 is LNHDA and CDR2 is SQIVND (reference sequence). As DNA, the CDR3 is TGTGCCAGTAGTATTCAGAACACTGAAGCTTTCTTT. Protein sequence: CASSIQNTEAFF.

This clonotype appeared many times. The CDR3: CSVVGGLGTDTQYF. In DNA form, the CDR3 reads TGCAGCGTTGTTGGGGGGCTCGGCACAGATACGCAGTATTTT. This rearrangement joins TRBV29-1 to TRBJ2-3; either TRBD1 or TRBD2 may fit D (6 bases each). The CDR3 has 14 amino acids. In germline, CDR1 is SQVTM, CDR2 ANQGSEA. V shed 4 bases and J shed 1 base, with 12 bases lying between them.

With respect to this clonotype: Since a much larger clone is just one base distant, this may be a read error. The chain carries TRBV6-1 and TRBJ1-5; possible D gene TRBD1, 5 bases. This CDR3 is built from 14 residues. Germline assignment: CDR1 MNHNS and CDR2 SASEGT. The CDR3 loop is CTSSYWGGNQPQHF. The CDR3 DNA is TGTACCAGCAGTTATTGGGGGGGGAACCAGCCCCAGCATTTT.

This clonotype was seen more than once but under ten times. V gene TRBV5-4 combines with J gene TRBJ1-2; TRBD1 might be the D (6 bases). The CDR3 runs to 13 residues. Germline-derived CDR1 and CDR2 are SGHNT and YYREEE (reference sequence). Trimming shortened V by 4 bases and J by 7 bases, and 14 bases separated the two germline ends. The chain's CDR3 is CASSGQGSLGYTF. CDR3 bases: TGTGCCAGCAGCGGTCAGGGGTCGCTTGGCTACACCTTC.

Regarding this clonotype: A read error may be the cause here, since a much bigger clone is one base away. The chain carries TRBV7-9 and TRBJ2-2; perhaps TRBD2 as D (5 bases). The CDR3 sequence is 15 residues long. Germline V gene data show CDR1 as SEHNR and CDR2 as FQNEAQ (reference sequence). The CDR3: CASSTLVRNTGELVF. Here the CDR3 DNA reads TGTGCCAGCAGCACGCTGGTCCGGAACACCGGGGAGCTGGTTTTT.

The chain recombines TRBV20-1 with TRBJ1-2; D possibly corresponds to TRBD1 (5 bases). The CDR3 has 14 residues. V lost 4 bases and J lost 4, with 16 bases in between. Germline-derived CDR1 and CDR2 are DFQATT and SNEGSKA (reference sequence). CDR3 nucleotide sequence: TGCAGTGCTACCCTACCGACAGTTTCCTATGGCTACACCTTC. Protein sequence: CSATLPTVSYGYTF.

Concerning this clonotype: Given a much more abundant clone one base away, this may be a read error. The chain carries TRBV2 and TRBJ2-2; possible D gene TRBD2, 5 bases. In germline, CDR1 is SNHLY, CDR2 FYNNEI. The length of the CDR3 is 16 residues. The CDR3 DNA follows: TGTGCCAGCAGCACCCCCCCGGCCCCGAACACCGGGGAGCTGTCTTTT. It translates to CASSTPPAPNTGELSF.

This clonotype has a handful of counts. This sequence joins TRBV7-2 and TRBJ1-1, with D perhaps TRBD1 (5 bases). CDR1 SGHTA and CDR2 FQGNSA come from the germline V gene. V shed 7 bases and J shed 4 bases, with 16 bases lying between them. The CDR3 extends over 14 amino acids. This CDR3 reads CASMKLGVGTEAFF. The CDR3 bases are TGTGCCAGCATGAAGCTGGGGGTGGGCACTGAAGCTTTCTTT. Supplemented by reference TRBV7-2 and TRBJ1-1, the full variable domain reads GAGVSQSPSNKVTEKGKDVELRCDPISGHTALYWYRQSLGQGLEFLIYFQGNSAPDKSGLPSDRFSAERTGGSVSTLTIQRTQQEDSAVYLCASMKLGVGTEAFFGQGTRLTVV.

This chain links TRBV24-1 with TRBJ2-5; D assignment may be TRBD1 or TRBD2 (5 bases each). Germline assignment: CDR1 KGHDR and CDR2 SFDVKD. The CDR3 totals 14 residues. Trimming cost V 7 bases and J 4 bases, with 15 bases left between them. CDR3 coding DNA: TGTGCCACCAGCGTTCCCGGGACCAGAGAGACCCAGTACTTC. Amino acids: CATSVPGTRETQYF.

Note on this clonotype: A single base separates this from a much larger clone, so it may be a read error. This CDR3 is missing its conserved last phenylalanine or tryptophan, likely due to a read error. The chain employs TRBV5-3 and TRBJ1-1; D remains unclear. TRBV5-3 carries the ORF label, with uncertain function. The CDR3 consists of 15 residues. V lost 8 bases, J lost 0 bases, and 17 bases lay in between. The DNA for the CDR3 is TGTGCCAGCAGCCCCGAGGTTGGGGTGAACACTGAAGCTTTCCTT. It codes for CASSPEVGVNTEAFL.

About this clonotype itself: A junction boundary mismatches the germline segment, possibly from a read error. CDR3 nucleotides: TGTGCCAGTAGTACCATCACAGGGGTGAACACTGGAGCTTTCTTT. Translating gives CASSTITGVNTGAFF. The chain links TRBV19 to TRBJ1-1; 7 nucleotides align to TRBD1. The CDR3 spans 15 residues. Germline V gives CDR1 LNHDA, CDR2 SQIVND (reference sequence).

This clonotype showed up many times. The CDR3 spells CASSSWTSARETQYF. For the CDR3, the DNA is TGTGCCAGCAGCTCCTGGACTAGCGCGAGAGAGACCCAGTACTTC. The gene calls are TRBV13 and TRBJ2-5; the match to TRBD2 covers 9 bases. The CDR3 is 15 residues long. Germline CDR1 is PRHDT and CDR2 is FYEKMQ (reference sequence). J lost 4 bases, V lost 4 bases, and 7 bases had no gene match.